A selection of T cell receptor beta chains follows, all from one sample in a study of blood T cell repertoires in COVID-19. Repertoires were generated with immunoSEQ multiplex PCR, while TCRdb's copy carries only in-frame clones and drops some. The data show approximately 190,000 clones, 84% seen once. Source material: PBMCs or T cells enriched from blood (not recorded which). These receptors all come from a woman younger than 45 who had been exposed to COVID-19. CDR3s include the opening cysteine and the closing phenylalanine or tryptophan. The D gene is left open where the match is weak. Expanded clones are given a class, and other clones once, few, many or no size at all.

14	.	.	TRBV30	TRBJ1-6	CAWTSGSFNSPLHF	TGTGCCTGGACCTCCGGGTCGTTTAATTCACCCCTCCACTTT
15	.	TRBD1	TRBV9	TRBJ1-1	CASSATGTENTEAFF	TGTGCCAGCAGCGCCACCGGGACAGAAAACACTGAAGCTTTCTTT
12	.	.	TRBV3-1/TRBV3-2	TRBJ2-7	CASSQVANEQYF	TGTGCCAGCAGCCAAGTTGCGAACGAGCAGTACTTC
15	.	TRBD2	TRBV18	TRBJ2-5	CASSPVTSAEETQYF	TGTGCCAGCTCACCAGTGACTAGCGCCGAGGAGACCCAGTACTTC
13	.	.	TRBV5-6	TRBJ2-1	CASSLGRADEQFF	TGTGCCAGCAGCTTGGGCAGGGCCGATGAGCAGTTCTTC
17	.	.	TRBV3-1/TRBV3-2	TRBJ2-7	CASSQGATLVFPYEQYF	TGTGCCAGCAGCCAAGGAGCGACTCTTGTATTTCCTTACGAGCAGTACTTC
12	.	.	TRBV7-2	TRBJ2-1	CASSWILGEQFF	TGTGCCAGCAGCTGGATCCTAGGTGAGCAGTTCTTC
14	.	.	TRBV2	TRBJ1-4	CASSEDRLNEKLFF	TGTGCCAGCAGTGAAGACAGGTTAAATGAAAAACTGTTTTTT
15	.	TRBD1	TRBV9	TRBJ1-3	CASSTGQVSGNTIYF	TGTGCCAGCAGCACGGGACAGGTCTCTGGAAACACCATATATTTT
13	.	TRBD1	TRBV19	TRBJ1-1	CASSIQDRLEAFF	TGTGCCAGTAGTATCCAGGACAGGCTGGAAGCTTTCTTT
14	.	.	TRBV19	TRBJ1-1	CASSPLPRDTEAFF	TGTGCCAGTAGCCCCCTCCCCCGGGACACTGAAGCTTTCTTT
12	once	.	TRBV2	TRBJ2-1	CASRDSVNEQFF	TGTGCGAGCCGGGACTCTGTCAATGAGCAGTTCTTC
19	.	TRBD2	TRBV7-8	TRBJ2-6	CASSLDAPGGSSGANVLTF	TGTGCCAGCAGCTTAGACGCCCCGGGGGGGAGCTCTGGGGCCAACGTCCTGACTTTC
15	.	.	TRBV2	TRBJ2-7	CASSEGVGSRDEQYF	TGTGCCAGCAGTGAGGGGGTCGGGAGTCGGGACGAGCAGTACTTC
15	once	TRBD2	TRBV5-1	TRBJ2-5	CASNLVLAEGETQYF	TGCGCCAGCAACCTAGTACTAGCGGAGGGAGAGACCCAGTACTTC
12	.	.	TRBV12-3/TRBV12-4	TRBJ2-3	CASSFTADTQYF	TGTGCCAGCAGTTTTACAGCAGATACGCAGTATTTT
16	.	TRBD1	TRBV3-1/TRBV3-2	TRBJ2-7	CASSQGDRGRAYEQYF	TGTGCCAGCAGCCAAGGGGACAGGGGAAGGGCCTACGAGCAGTACTTC
16	once	TRBD1	TRBV5-1	TRBJ2-7	CASSLTGQGVSYEQYF	TGCGCCAGCAGCTTGACGGGGCAGGGGGTCAGCTACGAGCAGTACTTC
14	.	TRBD1	TRBV6-5	TRBJ1-2	CASSSLQGAFGYTF	TGTGCCAGCAGCTCCTTGCAGGGGGCATTTGGCTACACCTTC
16	few	.	TRBV25-1	TRBJ2-2	CASSVLGAGNTGELFF	TGTGCCAGTTCCGTTCTGGGGGCAGGGAACACCGGGGAGCTGTTTTTT
13	.	.	TRBV7-8	TRBJ1-2	CASSDRQLYGYTF	TGTGCCAGCAGCGACCGACAGCTCTATGGCTACACCTTC
17	.	TRBD1	TRBV12-5	TRBJ2-7	CASGSGTGNHASYEQYF	TGTGCTAGTGGCTCGGGGACAGGGAACCATGCCTCCTACGAGCAGTACTTC